One and the same sample provided the 25 T cell receptor beta chains below, sequenced in a study of cytomegalovirus exposure and HLA in healthy donors. PCR involved 60 Vbeta and 13 Jbeta primers. Libraries were prepared by immunoSEQ multiplex PCR; TCRdb keeps only in-frame clonotypes and omits some of them. The table includes 200,000 to 300,000 clones, around 76% detected once. Sequencing was carried out using PBMCs. All receptors come from a woman aged 35 to 49 in good health and CMV-seropositive.

The chain has TRBV19 and TRBJ2-5, with 8 bases matching TRBD2. The CDR3 has 16 amino acids. Germline V gene data show CDR1 as LNHDA and CDR2 as SQIVND (reference sequence). The J segment lost 5 bases and the V segment lost 5 bases, leaving 13 bases of the junction unmatched. Here the CDR3 DNA reads TGTGCCAGTAGTTCGACAGCGGGAGCGCCGGGGGAGACCCAGTACTTC. It specifies CASSSTAGAPGETQYF.

The chain combines TRBV4-2 with TRBJ2-3; TRBD2 might be the D (6 bases). Germline V gives CDR1 LGHNA, CDR2 YNFKEQ. This CDR3 spans 16 amino acids. V dropped 4 bases and J dropped 1 base, with 15 bases sitting between them. This chain's CDR3 is CASSLTWRGRTDTQYF. CDR3 nucleotides: TGTGCCAGCAGCCTCACGTGGCGGGGCCGCACAGATACGCAGTATTTT.

CDR3 residues: CSVEIGGGTDTQYF. CDR3 coding DNA: TGCAGCGTTGAGATAGGGGGAGGCACAGATACGCAGTATTTT. The chain has TRBV29-1 and TRBJ2-3, with a weak D call TRBD1 (6 bases). V dropped 3 bases and J dropped 1 base, with 11 bases sitting between them. Per germline, CDR1 SQVTM and CDR2 ANQGSEA. This CDR3 comprises 14 residues.

The CDR3 coding sequence is TGCGCCAGCAGCCGATTACAGGGAGGGGAGACCCAGTACTTC. This translates into CASSRLQGGETQYF. The chain carries TRBV4-3 and TRBJ2-5; D might be TRBD2 (7 bases). V was trimmed by 4 bases and J by 5 bases, leaving 14 bases between them. The CDR3 spans 14 residues. Looked up from germline, CDR1 is LGHNA and CDR2 is YSLEER.

The chain combines TRBV18 with TRBJ2-5, with D perhaps matching TRBD1 (6 bases). CDR3 size: 13 residues. V gave up 3 bases and J gave up 11 bases, with 16 bases separating them. The germline V gene has CDR1 KGHSH and CDR2 LQKENI. CDR3 protein: CASSPRDTVEQYF. CDR3 sequence (DNA): TGTGCCAGCTCACCCCGGGACACTGTAGAGCAGTACTTC.

The count of this clone is one. Different DNA sequences within this sample yield the same CDR3. The chain recombines TRBV6-1 with TRBJ1-1; unclear D gene. Looked up from germline, CDR1 is MNHNS and CDR2 is SASEGT. The CDR3 is 13 amino acids. V lost 2 bases to trimming and J lost 0 bases, with 4 bases between them. CDR3 sequence: CASSETVNTEAFF. DNA for the CDR3: TGTGCCAGCAGTGAAACGGTGAACACTGAAGCTTTCTTT.

This chain joins TRBV6-5 and TRBJ1-2, with D maybe TRBD1 (6 bases). V dropped 5 bases and J dropped 0 bases, with 7 bases sitting between them. Germline-derived CDR1 and CDR2 are MNHEY and SVGAGI. The CDR3 length is 13 residues. The CDR3 here is CASSGGSNYGYTF. The DNA of the CDR3 is TGTGCCAGCAGTGGGGGCTCTAACTATGGCTACACCTTC.

The chain employs TRBV25-1 and TRBJ2-7; the match to TRBD1 covers 11 bases. Germline CDR1 reads MGHDK; CDR2 reads SYGVNS. CDR3 length: 18 amino acids. V lost 0 bases and J lost 6; bases outside the gene matches: 13. The CDR3: CASSEYGQGAPRGIEQYF. The CDR3 DNA sequence: TGTGCCAGCAGTGAATACGGACAGGGGGCGCCGAGGGGGATCGAGCAGTACTTC.

The chain recombines TRBV30 with TRBJ2-7, with 8 positions matching TRBD2. CDR1 and CDR2 from the germline V gene are GTSNPN and SVGIG (reference sequence). CDR3 length: 15 residues. The junction had 12 bases not matched to a gene; V was cut back by 5 bases and J by 3 bases. DNA for the CDR3: TGTGCCTGGGCCCGCGGTAGCGGGGTCTACTACGAGCAGTACTTC. Its translation: CAWARGSGVYYEQYF. Combining the CDR3 with reference TRBV30 and TRBJ2-7 gives the whole variable domain SQTIHQWPATLVQPVGSPLSLECTVEGTSNPNLYWYRQAAGRGLQLLFYSVGIGQISSEVPQNLSASRPQDRQFILSSKKLLLSDSGFYLCAWARGSGVYYEQYFGPGTRLTVT.

V gene TRBV18 combines with J gene TRBJ2-2; TRBD1 might be the D (7 bases). The V end lost 2 bases, the J end lost 4 bases, and 14 bases lay between the germline ends. The CDR3 totals 16 residues. Per germline, CDR1 KGHSH and CDR2 LQKENI. The CDR3 sequence is CASSPAGQILTGELFF. The DNA for the CDR3 is TGTGCCAGCTCACCAGCGGGACAGATACTCACCGGGGAGCTGTTTTTT.

V is TRBV2 and J is TRBJ2-2; weak D call: TRBD2 (5 bases). Germline V gene data show CDR1 as SNHLY and CDR2 as FYNNEI. V was shortened by 2 bases and J by 2 bases, with 9 bases between the two germline ends. The CDR3 runs 15 residues. The chain's CDR3 is CASSELGVNTGELFF. For the CDR3, the DNA is TGTGCCAGCAGTGAATTGGGAGTTAACACCGGGGAGCTGTTTTTT.

This chain joins TRBV4-2 and TRBJ1-3; TRBD1 is a possible D gene (6 bases). This CDR3 contains 18 residues. V lost 0 bases to trimming and J lost 0 bases, with 15 bases between them. From germline, CDR1 is LGHNA and CDR2 YNFKEQ. In DNA, the CDR3 is TGTGCCAGCAGCCAAGAGCTGCAGGGGACGCTCTCTGGAAACACCATATATTTT. Its translation is CASSQELQGTLSGNTIYF.

The chain joins TRBV11-3 to TRBJ2-7; D ambiguous. The germline gives CDR1 SGHNT, CDR2 YENEEA. The CDR3 length is 14 residues. V was pared by 1 base and J by 2 bases, with 9 bases between. The CDR3 region has the DNA TGTGCCAGCAGCTTAGGGGCCGCAACCTACGAGCAGTACTTC. This codes for CASSLGAATYEQYF. Filled out from reference TRBV11-3 and TRBJ2-7, the complete variable domain reads EAGVVQSPRYKIIEKKQPVAFWCNPISGHNTLYWYLQNLGQGPELLIRYENEEAVDDSQLPKDRFSAERLKGVDSTLKIQPAELGDSAVYLCASSLGAATYEQYFGPGTRLTVT.

This sequence joins TRBV20-1 and TRBJ2-5; D is perhaps TRBD1 (5 bases). CDR3 length: 11 residues. Trimming removed 6 bases at V and 8 bases at J, with 13 bases between. Germline V gene data show CDR1 as DFQATT and CDR2 as SNEGSKA (reference sequence). CDR3 nucleotides: TGCAGTGCAAAAAGGGGAAGAACCCAGTACTTC. Translating gives CSAKRGRTQYF.

The chain uses TRBV7-3 and TRBJ2-5; TRBD1 aligns across 7 bases. CDR3 size: 16 residues. CDR1 is SGHTA, CDR2 FQGTGA, per germline. The trim removed 5 bases at V and 4 bases at J, leaving 13 bases unmatched. CDR3 sequence (DNA): TGTGCCAGCAGCCAAGAGGGGGCTAGCTGGGGAGAGACCCAGTACTTC. This gives the protein CASSQEGASWGETQYF.

This clone was seen just once. V is TRBV6-5 and J is TRBJ1-3; D gene uncertain. The CDR3 is made up of 15 amino acids. Trimming took off 4 bases at V and 0 bases at J, with 10 bases between the two ends. Germline CDR1 MNHEY, CDR2 SVGAGI. The CDR3 spells CASSSRQASGNTIYF. The CDR3 DNA is TGTGCCAGCAGTTCCCGCCAGGCCTCTGGAAACACCATATATTTT.

This CDR3 reads CASSSDWNQPQHF. The CDR3 coding sequence is TGTGCCAGCAGCAGCGACTGGAATCAGCCCCAGCATTTT. The J gene is TRBJ1-5, the V gene TRBV7-3; D gene unclear. The ends were cut back, 5 bases at V and 4 bases at J, with 9 bases in the middle. The CDR3 is 13 amino acids. Looked up from germline, CDR1 is SGHTA and CDR2 is FQGTGA.

J is TRBJ1-2 and V is TRBV4-1; D is ambiguous. This CDR3 spans 13 amino acids. V lost 0 bases, J lost 5 bases, and 7 bases lay in between. The germline V gene encodes CDR1 MGHRA and CDR2 YSYEKL. The CDR3 DNA follows: TGCGCCAGCAGCCAAGACCGGAGATATGGCTACACCTTC. This encodes CASSQDRRYGYTF.

The V gene is TRBV30, the J gene TRBJ1-2; tentatively, D is TRBD1 (6 bases). The V gene's germline CDR1 is GTSNPN and CDR2 SVGIG (reference sequence). This CDR3 region has 13 residues. Trimming pared 0 bases from V and 6 bases from J, leaving 11 bases between. For the CDR3, the DNA is TGTGCCTGGAGTGTCTTACAGGGAGATGGCTACACCTTC. The encoded protein is CAWSVLQGDGYTF.

The chain employs TRBV29-1 and TRBJ1-1; possibly TRBD1 for D (6 bases). Germline-derived CDR1 and CDR2 are SQVTM and ANQGSEA. Trimming left V 3 bases short and J 9 bases short, with 17 bases between. The CDR3 is 13 residues long. CDR3 amino acids: CSVDAPGTRKAFF. CDR3 DNA: TGCAGCGTTGACGCCCCAGGGACACGGAAAGCTTTCTTT.

The table lists this clone with a count of one. The chain carries TRBV5-1 and TRBJ1-6; 10 nucleotides match TRBD1. The trim removed 5 bases at V and 7 bases at J, leaving 3 bases unmatched. The CDR3 sequence is 14 residues long. Germline CDR1 is SGHRS and CDR2 is YFSETQ. The CDR3 sequence: CASSWDRGNSPLHF. The CDR3 DNA follows: TGCGCCAGCAGTTGGGACAGGGGAAATTCACCCCTCCACTTT.

A remark on this clone: A read error may produce the germline difference seen at one junction end. This chain joins TRBV7-9 and TRBJ2-1; perhaps TRBD2 as D (5 bases). This CDR3 has 18 amino acids. Germline V gene data show CDR1 as SEHNR and CDR2 as FQNEAQ (reference sequence). This CDR3 is CSSSLGVVLPNSYNEQFF. The DNA of the CDR3 is TGTTCCAGCAGCTTGGGAGTGGTCCTCCCAAACTCCTACAATGAGCAGTTCTTC.

This rearrangement joins TRBV12-5 to TRBJ2-7; 9 bases map to TRBD2. The germline gives CDR1 LGHNT, CDR2 FRNRAP. V was clipped by 5 bases and J by 6 bases; unmatched bases: 8. There are 14 residues in the CDR3. The CDR3 sequence: CASGPSGTPTEQYF. The CDR3 DNA sequence: TGTGCTAGTGGTCCTAGCGGGACCCCTACCGAGCAGTACTTC. Variable domain in full (rest from reference TRBV12-5 and TRBJ2-7): DARVTQTPRHKVTEMGQEVTMRCQPILGHNTVFWYRQTMMQGLELLAYFRNRAPLDDSGMPKDRFSAEMPDATLATLKIQPSEPRDSAVYFCASGPSGTPTEQYFGPGTRLTVT.

The chain carries TRBV7-8 and TRBJ2-5; 11 bases align to TRBD2. Near its end, the DNA agrees better with TRBJ2-7, so the J call may be wrong. This CDR3 is built from 17 residues. Germline lookup yields CDR1 SGHVS and CDR2 FQNEAQ. The CDR3 coding sequence is TGTGCCAGCAGCGAGGGACTAGCGGCTCTCTCCTCCTACGAGCAGTACTTC. Translation: CASSEGLAALSSYEQYF.

The CDR3 DNA is TGTGCCAGCAGCCAGAAAGGGATCCTAGCGGGAAAAGGTGAGCAGTTCTTC. Translated, it gives CASSQKGILAGKGEQFF. The rearrangement links TRBV7-9 to TRBJ2-1; 9 bases are shared with TRBD2. The junction had 17 bases not matched to a gene; V was cut back by 5 bases and J by 9 bases. This CDR3 comprises 17 residues. Germline CDR1 is SEHNR and CDR2 is FQNEAQ (reference sequence).